Below are 2 T cell receptor beta chains sequenced from a single sample in a study of cytomegalovirus exposure and HLA in healthy donors. Method: immunoSEQ multiplex PCR; TCRdb's copy keeps in-frame clones and lacks some. The repertoire includes roughly 140,000 clones, roughly 90% of them detected once, and 0.6% to 0.8% sits in the top ten. Input material: PBMCs. These receptor sequences come from a man between 18 and 35 years old in good health and CMV-seronegative.

The J gene is TRBJ2-1, the V gene TRBV2; D gene uncertain. Germline lookup yields CDR1 SNHLY and CDR2 FYNNEI. V was shortened by 9 bases and J by 4 bases, with 4 bases between the two germline ends. The CDR3 loop spans 10 amino acids. The CDR3 loop is CASQYNEQFF. The CDR3 DNA sequence: TGTGCCAGTCAATACAATGAGCAGTTCTTC.

CDR3 region: CASTPGDRRATGELFF. CDR3 DNA sequence: TGTGCCAGCACCCCAGGGGACAGGAGGGCTACCGGGGAGCTGTTTTTT. The gene calls are TRBV21-1 and TRBJ2-2; the tabulated D call, TRBD1, remains unverified against the DNA. TRBV21-1 is a pseudogene. This CDR3 spans 16 amino acids.